One T cell receptor beta chain is described in this entry. The data belong to a study of cytomegalovirus exposure and HLA in healthy donors. This CDR3 region has 14 residues. Germline trimming cut 0 bases from V and 5 bases from J; bases unmatched to any gene: 2. Germline V gene lookup returns CDR1 SGHRS and CDR2 YFSETQ. Primers: 60 Vbeta forward and 13 Jbeta reverse. Profiling relied on immunoSEQ multiplex PCR, and the TCRdb table lists in-frame clones only, not all of them. In the table there are approximately 130,000 clones, 82% of which are singletons. V usage is TRBV5-1 and J usage is TRBJ2-7; 10 bases are a match to TRBD1. This TCR was sampled from a woman between 50 and 59 years old in good health and CMV-seropositive. The sample comprised PBMCs. CDR3 sequence: CASSLGGQGDEQYF. The CDR3 DNA is TGCGCCAGCAGCTTGGGTGGACAGGGGGACGAGCAGTACTTC.